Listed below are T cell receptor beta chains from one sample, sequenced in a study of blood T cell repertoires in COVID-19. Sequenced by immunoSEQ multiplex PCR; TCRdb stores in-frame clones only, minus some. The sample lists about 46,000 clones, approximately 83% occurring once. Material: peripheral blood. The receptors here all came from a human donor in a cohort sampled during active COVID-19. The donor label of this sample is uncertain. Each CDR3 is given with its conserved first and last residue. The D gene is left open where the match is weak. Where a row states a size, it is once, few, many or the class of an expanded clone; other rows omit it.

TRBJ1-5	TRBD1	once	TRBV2	TGTGCCAGCAGTGGAGGGAACAGGGGTCAGCCCCAGCATTTT	CASSGGNRGQPQHF
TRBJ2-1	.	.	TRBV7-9	TGTGCCAGCAGCCCTAGACAGGCCAGCTACAATGAGCAGTTCTTC	CASSPRQASYNEQFF
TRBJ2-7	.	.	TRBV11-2	TGTGCCAGCAGCTCACAAAGGGGCAGGAGATACTACGAGCAGTACTTC	CASSSQRGRRYYEQYF
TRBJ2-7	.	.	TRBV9	TGTGCCAGCAGCGTAGAGCCGGGTGGCTCCTACGAGCAGTACTTC	CASSVEPGGSYEQYF
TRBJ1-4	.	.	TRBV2	TGTGCCAGCAGTCCTGACAGGCCTACAACTAATGAAAAACTGTTTTTT	CASSPDRPTTNEKLFF
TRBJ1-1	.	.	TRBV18	TGTGCCAGCTCACCACCGGTAGAGGTTCACACTGAAGCTTTCTTT	CASSPPVEVHTEAFF
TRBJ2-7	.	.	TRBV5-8	TGTGCCAGCAGCTTATCTCCCACAGGCTCCTACGAGCAGTACTTC	CASSLSPTGSYEQYF
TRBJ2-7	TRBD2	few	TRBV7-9	TGTGCCAGCAGCCCCGGCGAGCGGGGGGCCTCCTACGAGCAGTACTTC	CASSPGERGASYEQYF
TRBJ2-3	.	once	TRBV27	TGTGCCAGCAGTTTGGGGCAGACAGATACGCAGTATTTT	CASSLGQTDTQYF
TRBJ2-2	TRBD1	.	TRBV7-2	TGTGCCAGCAGGCGCCCCGTGACAGGGGAGGCCGGGGAGCTGTTTTTT	CASRRPVTGEAGELFF
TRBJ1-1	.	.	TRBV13	TGTGCCAGCAGCTTTCTCAGGGGCTACACTGAAGCTTTCTTT	CASSFLRGYTEAFF
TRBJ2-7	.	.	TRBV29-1	TGCAGCGTTGGGGAGATCTACTACGAGCAGTACTTC	CSVGEIYYEQYF
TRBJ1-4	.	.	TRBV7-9	TGTGCCAGCAGCCCCGGAGCGGCAACTAATGAAAAACTGTTTTTT	CASSPGAATNEKLFF
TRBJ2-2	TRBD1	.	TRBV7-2	TGTGCCAGCAGCAGAGACAGGGCGAACACCGGGGAGCTGTTTTTT	CASSRDRANTGELFF
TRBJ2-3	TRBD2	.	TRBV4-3	TGCGCCAGCAGCCAAACTAGCGGGGATACAGATACGCAGTATTTT	CASSQTSGDTDTQYF
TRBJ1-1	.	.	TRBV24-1	TGTGCCACTCGATCGGGGGGGTCGGGTATGAACACTGAAGCTTTCTTT	CATRSGGSGMNTEAFF
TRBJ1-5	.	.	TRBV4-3	TGCGCCAGCAGCCAAGAGGTGAGGCCGGTTCAGCCCCAGCATTTT	CASSQEVRPVQPQHF
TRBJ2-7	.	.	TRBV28	TGTGCCAGCAGTTTAGGGGGGGCCACCTACGAGCAGTACTTC	CASSLGGATYEQYF
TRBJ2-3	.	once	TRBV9	TGTGCCAGCAGCGCCGTCGGAGGGAGCACAGATACGCAGTATTTT	CASSAVGGSTDTQYF
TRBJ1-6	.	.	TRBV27	TGTGCCACCAAAGGGAGGGGCGCCTATAATTCACCCCTCCACTTT	CATKGRGAYNSPLHF
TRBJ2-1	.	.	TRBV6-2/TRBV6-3	TGTGCCAGCAGTGTACGGAGCCGGGAGCAGTTCTTC	CASSVRSREQFF
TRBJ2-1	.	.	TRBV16	TGTGCCAGCAGCCAAGGCCTCCAATATCACAATGAGCAGTTCTTC	CASSQGLQYHNEQFF
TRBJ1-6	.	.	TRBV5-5	TGTGCCAGCAGCTTGGACAGAACCTATAATTCACCCCTCCACTTT	CASSLDRTYNSPLHF
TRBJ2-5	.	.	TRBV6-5	TGTGCCAGCAGTTACTCGATCTTCGGTACGGGCCAGTACTTC	CASSYSIFGTGQYF
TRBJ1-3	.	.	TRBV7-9	TGTGCCAGCAGCTCCGTGAGCTCTGGAAACACCATATATTTT	CASSSVSSGNTIYF
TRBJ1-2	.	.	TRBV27	TGTGCCACCCTCGGGGGAGCTAACTATGGCTACACCTTC	CATLGGANYGYTF
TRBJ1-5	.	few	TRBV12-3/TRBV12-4	TGTGCCAGCAGTTTGGGGCAGAATCAGCCCCAGCATTTT	CASSLGQNQPQHF
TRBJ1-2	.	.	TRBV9	TGTGCCAGCAGCGTGGCAGGGACTGAGAGCGGAGGCTACACCTTC	CASSVAGTESGGYTF
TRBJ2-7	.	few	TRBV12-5	TGTGCTAGTGGTTTGGTACGCCTTGGACTTACCTACGAGCAGTACTTC	CASGLVRLGLTYEQYF
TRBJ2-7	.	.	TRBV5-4	TGTGCCAGCAGCTTTGAGCAGGGTTTCAACGAGCAGTACTTC	CASSFEQGFNEQYF
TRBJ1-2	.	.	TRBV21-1	TGTGCCAGCAGCAGACAGGGGGGCGGAGGCTATGGCTACACCTTC	CASSRQGGGGYGYTF
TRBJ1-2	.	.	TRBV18	TGTGCCAGCTCACCCTCAGGGCGGGATAACTATGGCTACACCTTC	CASSPSGRDNYGYTF
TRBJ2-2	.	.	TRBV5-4	TGTGCCAGCAGCCAAGCGGTGGGGGCGACCGGGGAGCTGTTTTTT	CASSQAVGATGELFF
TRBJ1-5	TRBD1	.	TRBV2	TGTGCCAGCAGACAGACAGGGACCAATCAGCCCCAGCATTTT	CASRQTGTNQPQHF
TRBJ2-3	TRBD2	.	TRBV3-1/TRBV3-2	TGTGCCAGCAGCCCGACTAGCGGGGGGGCCCGGGCAGATACGCAGTATTTT	CASSPTSGGARADTQYF
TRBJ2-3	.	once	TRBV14	TGTGCCAGCAGCCAAAGGGGCAGGGCTAGTTGGGATACGCAGTATTTT	CASSQRGRASWDTQYF
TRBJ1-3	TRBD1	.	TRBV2	TGTGCCAGCACCAGAGACAGGGCTGGAAACACCATATATTTT	CASTRDRAGNTIYF
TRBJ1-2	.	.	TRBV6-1	TGTGCCAGCAGTGAGGGCCCGACAAACTATGGCTACACCTTC	CASSEGPTNYGYTF
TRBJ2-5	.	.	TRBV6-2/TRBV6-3	TGTGCCAGCAGTTCCCTCGGACTCGAAGGGGAGACCCAGTACTTC	CASSSLGLEGETQYF
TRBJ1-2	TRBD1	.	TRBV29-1	TGCAGCGTAGGACAGGCTAACTATGGCTACACCTTC	CSVGQANYGYTF
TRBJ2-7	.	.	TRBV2	TGTGCCAGCAGTGAACCGACGGGACAACCGTACGAGCAGTACTTC	CASSEPTGQPYEQYF
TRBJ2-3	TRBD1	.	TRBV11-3	TGTGCCAGCAGCCTGGGACAGGGGGCAGATACGCAGTATTTT	CASSLGQGADTQYF
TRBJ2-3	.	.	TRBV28	TGTGCCAGCAGTTCTGCAATACAATCTTGGGATACGCAGTATTTT	CASSSAIQSWDTQYF
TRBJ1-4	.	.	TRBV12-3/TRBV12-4	TGTGCCAGCAGCGTCGCAACTAATGAAAAACTGTTTTTT	CASSVATNEKLFF
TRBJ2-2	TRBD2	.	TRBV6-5	TGTGCCAGCAGTTCCCCCGGGACTAGCGGGTCCGGGGAGCTGTTTTTT	CASSSPGTSGSGELFF
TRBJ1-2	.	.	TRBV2	TGTGCCAGCAGTGAGAGGGATGGCTACACCTTC	CASSERDGYTF
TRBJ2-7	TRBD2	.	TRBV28	TGTGCCAGCACCACTATAGCGGGGGGCATCCCGGGCGAGCAGTACTTC	CASTTIAGGIPGEQYF
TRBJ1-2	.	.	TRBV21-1	TGTGCCAGCAGGACAGGGACTAACTATGGCTACACCTTC	CASRTGTNYGYTF
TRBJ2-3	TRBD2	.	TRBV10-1	TGCGCCAGCAGCACGGGACTAGCGGGGGCGCCCACAGATACGCAGTATTTT	CASSTGLAGAPTDTQYF
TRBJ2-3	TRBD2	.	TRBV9	TGTGCCAGCAGCGTACCAGGGAGGGGCCCCACAGATACGCAGTATTTT	CASSVPGRGPTDTQYF
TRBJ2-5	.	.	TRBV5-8	TGTGCCAGCAGCTTGAGCAATCTCCAAGAGACCCAGTACTTC	CASSLSNLQETQYF
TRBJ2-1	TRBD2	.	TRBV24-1	TGTGCCACCAGTGATCCGGGACTAGCTCCTAATGAGCAGTTCTTC	CATSDPGLAPNEQFF